This passage covers 20 T cell receptor beta chains from one sample sequenced in a study of human T cells and chemical hapten exposure. Time point indicated: pre-sensitization, week 0. Treatment in this sample: therapeutic diphenylcyclopropenone sensitization with weekly scalp DPC. TCRdb passed the RACE reads through MiXCR, listing each CDR3 protein once. The repertoire has more than 55,000 distinct CDR3 sequences, approximately 10% of them found once; the top ten carry roughly a tenth. Sequencing was performed on whole blood, taken in connection with sensitization to the hapten diphenylcyclopropenone (DPC). The receptors shown here come from a man aged 40-49 years with alopecia areata. Some clones in this sample may be carry-over from other donors' samples.

By frequency in the sample, this clonotype is medium-sized. V usage is TRBV7-8 and J usage is TRBJ2-7, with D hard to call. Germline V gene sequence: CDR1 SGHVS, CDR2 FQNEAQ. The CDR3 totals 16 residues. The V end lost 3 bases, the J end lost 4 bases, and 19 bases lay between the germline ends. Written as DNA, the CDR3 is TGTGCCAGCAGCTTGGGAACGGATGCCTATAGTTACGAGCAGTACTTC. This codes for CASSLGTDAYSYEQYF.

This clonotype came up many times. This chain uses TRBV6-6 with TRBJ1-5, with 8 bases that match TRBD1. V shed 6 bases, J shed 0 bases, and the junction held 7 bases outside the gene matches. The CDR3 loop spans 16 amino acids. Germline V CDR1 and CDR2: MNHNY, SVGAGI (reference sequence). Written as DNA, the CDR3 is TGTGCCAGCAGGATGGGACAGGTCACTAGCAATCAGCCCCAGCATTTT. Translating gives CASRMGQVTSNQPQHF.

A few counts support this clonotype. This chain connects TRBV27 to TRBJ1-5; no definite D call. V lost 3 bases to trimming and J lost 3 bases, with 9 bases between them. Germline CDR1 MNHEY, CDR2 SMNVEV (reference sequence). The CDR3 length is 14 residues. In nucleotides, the CDR3 is TGTGCCAGCAGTTTCTTGGGATACAATCAGCCCCAGCATTTT. Protein: CASSFLGYNQPQHF.

This chain connects TRBV7-2 to TRBJ2-2; 7 bases match TRBD2. This CDR3 comprises 14 residues. V lost 2 bases and J lost 8; bases outside the gene matches: 5. From germline, CDR1 is SGHTA and CDR2 FQGNSA. Here the CDR3 DNA reads TGTGCCAGCAGCTTATGGGGCGGGAGTGGGGAGCTGTTTTTT. Protein sequence: CASSLWGGSGELFF.

This clonotype came up a few times. The chain carries TRBV28 and TRBJ1-2, with D unresolved. Germline CDR1 reads MDHEN; CDR2 reads SYDVKM. This CDR3 is 11 amino acids long. The V and J ends lost 5 bases and 5 bases respectively, with 6 bases between them. Here the CDR3 reads CASSVPYGYTF. DNA for the CDR3: TGTGCCAGCAGTGTCCCGTATGGCTACACCTTC.

This clonotype was seen repeatedly, ten times or more. This chain connects TRBV5-1 to TRBJ2-1; TRBD2 matches at 11 bases. V lost 0 bases to trimming and J lost 1 base; unmatched junction nucleotides: 6. CDR1 and CDR2 (germline): SGHRS, YFSETQ. The CDR3 length is 18 residues. The CDR3 DNA follows: TGCGCCAGCAGCTTGGGAGGGACTAGCGGTTATTCCTACAATGAGCAGTTCTTC. Its protein product is CASSLGGTSGYSYNEQFF.

This clonotype has a handful of counts. This chain uses TRBV28 with TRBJ2-7; no reliable D call. Germline values: CDR1 MDHEN, CDR2 SYDVKM. The CDR3 runs 11 residues. Trimming took 5 bases from V and 2 from J, leaving 4 bases between them. The DNA of the CDR3 is TGTGCCAGCAGTATTACCTACGAGCAGTACTTC. As protein: CASSITYEQYF.

CDR3 coding DNA: TGTGCCAGCAGTTTAAGGGGGTCCTATGGCTACACCTTC. Residues: CASSLRGSYGYTF. The V call is TRBV27, the J call TRBJ1-2; perhaps TRBD1 as D (6 bases). Germline assignment: CDR1 MNHEY and CDR2 SMNVEV (reference sequence). The CDR3 consists of 13 residues. With 2 bases removed from V and 4 bases from J, the gap between germline ends came to 8 bases.

This clonotype showed up just a few times. This chain connects TRBV24-1 to TRBJ2-5, with 9 bases matching TRBD1. V shed 5 bases and J 5 bases; nucleotides not matched to a gene: 2. Germline V gene lookup returns CDR1 KGHDR and CDR2 SFDVKD. The CDR3 runs 13 residues. The DNA for the CDR3 is TGTGCCACCAGTGTGACAGGGGGGGAGACCCAGTACTTC. Its translation is CATSVTGGETQYF.

This clonotype has just a few counts. The chain joins TRBV24-1 to TRBJ2-1; no reliable D call. This CDR3 contains 13 residues. The V gene's germline CDR1 is KGHDR and CDR2 SFDVKD. V lost 11 bases to trimming and J lost 0 bases, with 10 bases between them. The CDR3 DNA sequence: TGTGCCATTCCTACTTGCTCCTACAATGAGCAGTTCTTC. It specifies CAIPTCSYNEQFF.

This clonotype has a count of ten or more. The CDR3 nucleotides are TGCAGTGCTAGGGGGACAGCCTCCTACGAGCAGTACTTC. It is translated as CSARGTASYEQYF. This sequence joins TRBV20-1 and TRBJ2-7, with 7 positions matching TRBD1. Losses at the gene ends were 3 bases for V and 0 bases for J; bases not matched to a gene: 2. CDR3 length: 13 amino acids. Germline V gives CDR1 DFQATT, CDR2 SNEGSKA (reference sequence).

This clonotype came up a few times. V gene TRBV6-6 combines with J gene TRBJ2-3; D gene unclear. Trimming cost V 2 bases and J 7 bases, with 10 bases left between them. The V gene's germline CDR1 is MNHNY and CDR2 SVGAGI (reference sequence). The CDR3 is 13 amino acids. The CDR3 spells CASSYEGKNTQYF. The CDR3 DNA follows: TGTGCCAGCAGTTACGAAGGCAAGAATACGCAGTATTTT.

V and J are TRBV4-3 and TRBJ2-1; 8 nucleotides agree with TRBD2. Trimming at V came to 1 base and at J to 4 bases, leaving 9 bases not matched to a gene. Looked up from germline, CDR1 is LGHNA and CDR2 is YSLEER. The CDR3 consists of 17 residues. CDR3 DNA: TGCGCCAGCAGCCAAGCCTGGGGTAGCGGGGAATACAATGAGCAGTTCTTC. Encoded protein: CASSQAWGSGEYNEQFF.

The table lists this clonotype with many counts. This chain uses TRBV5-1 with TRBJ2-7; 8 nucleotides align to TRBD2. The CDR3 extends over 16 amino acids. Germline V gene lookup returns CDR1 SGHRS and CDR2 YFSETQ. V lost 0 bases and J lost 5; bases outside the gene matches: 10. For the CDR3, the DNA is TGCGCCAGCAGCTTGGATTTTTCGGCGGGGGGTGACGAGCAGTACTTC. Its translation is CASSLDFSAGGDEQYF.

In this sample, this clonotype turned up a few times. This rearrangement joins TRBV11-2 to TRBJ2-3, with D hard to call. Looked up from germline, CDR1 is SGHAT and CDR2 is FQNNGV. The V gene lost 2 bases and the J gene lost 0 bases, with 15 bases spanning the gap. The CDR3 is 17 residues long. DNA for the CDR3: TGTGCCAGCAGCTTACTAATTAGCAGGTATAGCACAGATACGCAGTATTTT. Protein sequence: CASSLLISRYSTDTQYF.

V gene TRBV18 combines with J gene TRBJ2-3; TRBD1 or TRBD2 may be the D gene (5 bases each). This CDR3 has 18 residues. Trimming took 6 bases from V and 5 from J, leaving 27 bases between them. Germline loops: CDR1 KGHSH, CDR2 LQKENI. The CDR3 is CASSPNQAKRTGQDTQYF. CDR3 bases: TGTGCCAGCTCGCCAAACCAGGCTAAGCGGACCGGACAAGATACGCAGTATTTT.

There are a few counts of this clonotype. V and J are TRBV2 and TRBJ2-5; no reliable D call. CDR1 is SNHLY and CDR2 is FYNNEI in the germline V gene. V was pared by 4 bases and J by 4 bases, with 7 bases between. This CDR3 has 12 residues. The CDR3 spells CASSATRETQYF. The CDR3 bases are TGTGCCAGCAGTGCGACCCGAGAGACCCAGTACTTC. Complete variable domain (other parts from reference TRBV2 and TRBJ2-5): EPEVTQTPSHQVTQMGQEVILRCVPISNHLYFYWYRQILGQKVEFLVSFYNNEISEKSEIFDDQFSVERPDGSNFTLKIRSTKLEDSAMYFCASSATRETQYFGPGTRLLVL.

This clonotype has ten or more counts. This chain uses TRBV19 with TRBJ2-7; the match to TRBD1 covers 8 bases. Trimming removed 8 bases from V and 2 bases from J; junction bases left unmatched: 2. The CDR3 spans 12 residues. Germline CDR1 is LNHDA and CDR2 is SQIVND (reference sequence). In DNA form, the CDR3 reads TGTGCCAGTGGACAGGGCCCCTACGAGCAGTACTTC. Translated: CASGQGPYEQYF.

This clonotype was seen many times. The gene calls are TRBV28 and TRBJ2-3; the D gene could be TRBD1 or TRBD2 (5 bases each). The V end lost 4 bases, the J end lost 2 bases, and 13 bases lay between the germline ends. There are 15 residues in the CDR3. Germline V gene data show CDR1 as MDHEN and CDR2 as SYDVKM. The CDR3: CASSCPGRLTDTQYF. CDR3 DNA sequence: TGTGCCAGCAGTTGCCCGGGACGGCTCACAGATACGCAGTATTTT. Combining the CDR3 with reference TRBV28 and TRBJ2-3 gives the whole variable domain DVKVTQSSRYLVKRTGEKVFLECVQDMDHENMFWYRQDPGLGLRLIYFSYDVKMKEKGDIPEGYSVSREKKERFSLILESASTNQTSMYLCASSCPGRLTDTQYFGPGTRLTVL.

This clonotype was found a few times. The CDR3 spells CASSWPLGTQYF. The CDR3 DNA follows: TGCGCCAGCAGCTGGCCCCTAGGGACCCAGTACTTC. This chain uses TRBV5-1 with TRBJ2-5; D ambiguous. The V and J ends lost 3 bases and 7 bases respectively, with 10 bases between them. This CDR3 has 12 amino acids. Germline V lookup: CDR1 SGHRS, CDR2 YFSETQ.